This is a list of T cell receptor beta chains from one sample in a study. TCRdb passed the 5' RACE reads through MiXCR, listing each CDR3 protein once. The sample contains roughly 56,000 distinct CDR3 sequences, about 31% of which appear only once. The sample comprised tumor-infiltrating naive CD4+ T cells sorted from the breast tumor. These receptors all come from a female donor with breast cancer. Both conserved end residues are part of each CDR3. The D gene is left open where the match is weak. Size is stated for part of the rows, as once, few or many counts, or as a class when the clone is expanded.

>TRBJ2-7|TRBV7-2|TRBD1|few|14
CASSRTGDRYEQYF
TGTGCCAGCAGTCGTACAGGGGACCGCTACGAGCAGTACTTC
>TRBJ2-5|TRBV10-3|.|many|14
CAISESLQGETQYF
TGTGCCATCAGTGAGTCGTTGCAGGGAGAGACCCAGTACTTC
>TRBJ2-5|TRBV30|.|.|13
CAASRGASETQYF
TGTGCCGCATCCAGGGGGGCCTCAGAGACCCAGTACTTC
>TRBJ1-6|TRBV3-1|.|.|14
CASSQGTRNSPLHF
TGTGCCAGCAGCCAAGGGACCCGTAATTCACCCCTCCACTTT
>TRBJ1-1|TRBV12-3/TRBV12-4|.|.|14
CASSLRGVGTEAFF
TGTGCCAGCAGTCTCAGAGGGGTCGGCACTGAAGCTTTCTTT
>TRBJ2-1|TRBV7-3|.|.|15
CASSPQGYGGNEQFF
TGTGCCAGCAGCCCCCAGGGGTATGGGGGCAATGAGCAGTTCTTC
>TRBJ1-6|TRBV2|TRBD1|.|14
CASTTGGYNSPLHF
TGTGCCAGCACAACAGGGGGTTATAATTCACCCCTCCACTTT
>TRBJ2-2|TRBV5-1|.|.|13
CASSSGVGGELFF
TGCGCCAGCAGCAGTGGAGTCGGCGGGGAGCTGTTTTTT
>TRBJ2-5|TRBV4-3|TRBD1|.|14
CASSQLGGRGTQYF
TGCGCCAGCAGCCAATTAGGGGGCCGGGGGACCCAGTACTTC
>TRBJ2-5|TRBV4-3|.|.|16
CASSLTTGHSQETQYF
TGCGCCAGCAGCCTCACCACGGGACACAGCCAAGAGACCCAGTACTTC
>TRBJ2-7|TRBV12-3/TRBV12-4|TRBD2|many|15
CASSRGGLAGGEQYF
TGTGCCAGCAGCCGGGGTGGACTAGCGGGAGGTGAGCAGTACTTC
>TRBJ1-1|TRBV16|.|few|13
CASSQGRNTEAFF
TGTGCCAGCAGCCAAGGAAGGAACACTGAAGCTTTCTTT
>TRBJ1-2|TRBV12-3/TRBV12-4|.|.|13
CASSVSGNYGYTF
TGTGCCAGCAGTGTTAGTGGTAACTATGGCTACACCTTC
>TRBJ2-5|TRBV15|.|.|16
CATSRDQGGEARTQYF
TGTGCCACCAGCAGAGATCAGGGCGGGGAGGCCCGGACCCAGTACTTC
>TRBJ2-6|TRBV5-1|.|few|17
CASNSGTRNSGANVLTF
TGCGCCAGCAACTCCGGGACACGAAACTCTGGGGCCAACGTCCTGACTTTC
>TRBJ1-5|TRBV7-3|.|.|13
CASSLGRNRPQHF
TGTGCCAGCAGCTTAGGAAGGAATCGGCCCCAGCATTTT
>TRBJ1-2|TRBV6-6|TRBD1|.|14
CASSSGQGRDGYTF
TGTGCCAGCAGTTCGGGACAGGGTAGGGATGGCTACACCTTC
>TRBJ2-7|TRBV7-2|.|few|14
CASSPHGQYPEQYF
TGTGCCAGCAGCCCGCACGGACAGTACCCTGAGCAGTACTTC
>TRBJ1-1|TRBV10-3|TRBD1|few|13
CAISYRGTTEAFF
TGTGCCATCAGTTACAGGGGGACAACTGAAGCTTTCTTT
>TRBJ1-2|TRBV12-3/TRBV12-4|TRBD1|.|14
CTSSLQGQVYGYTF
TGTACCAGCAGTTTGCAAGGACAGGTCTATGGCTACACCTTC
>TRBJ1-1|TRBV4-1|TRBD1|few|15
CASSPWGQGVTEAFF
TGCGCCAGCAGCCCCTGGGGACAGGGAGTTACTGAAGCTTTCTTT
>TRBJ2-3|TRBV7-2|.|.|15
CASSLGGVGVDTQYF
TGTGCCAGCAGCTTAGGCGGGGTGGGAGTTGATACGCAGTATTTT
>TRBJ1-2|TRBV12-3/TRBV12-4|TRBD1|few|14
CASSSATGGYGYTF
TGTGCCAGCAGTTCAGCAACAGGGGGCTATGGCTACACCTTC
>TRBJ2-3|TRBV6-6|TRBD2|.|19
CASSYSVGRARDLSDTQYF
TGTGCCAGCAGTTACTCGGTCGGGAGGGCCAGAGATTTATCAGATACGCAGTATTTT
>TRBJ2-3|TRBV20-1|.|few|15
CSARVLVSSTDTQYF
TGCAGTGCTAGGGTACTGGTGTCTAGCACAGATACGCAGTATTTT
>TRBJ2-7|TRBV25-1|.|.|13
CASSGTWGYEQYF
TGTGCCAGCTCGGGGACCTGGGGGTACGAGCAGTACTTC
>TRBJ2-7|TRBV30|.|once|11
CAWIDSYEQYF
TGTGCCTGGATAGACTCCTACGAGCAGTACTTC
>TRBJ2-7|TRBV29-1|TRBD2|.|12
CSVGDGGGEQYF
TGCAGCGTTGGGGATGGGGGGGGCGAGCAGTACTTC
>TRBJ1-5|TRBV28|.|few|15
CASTWGQGASQPQHF
TGTGCCAGCACCTGGGGTCAGGGAGCGTCTCAGCCCCAGCATTTT
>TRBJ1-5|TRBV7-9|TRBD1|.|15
CASSPGQGPNQPQHF
TGTGCCAGCAGCCCGGGACAGGGCCCCAATCAGCCCCAGCATTTT
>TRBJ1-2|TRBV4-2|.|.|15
CASSQDKNTNYGYTF
TGTGCCAGCAGCCAAGATAAGAACACTAACTATGGCTACACCTTC
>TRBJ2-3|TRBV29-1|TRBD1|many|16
CSVYSLDRGRTDTQYF
TGCAGCGTTTACTCTCTGGACAGGGGGCGCACAGATACGCAGTATTTT
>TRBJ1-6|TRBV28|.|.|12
CASNQWQSPLHF
TGTGCCAGCAATCAGTGGCAGTCACCCCTCCACTTT
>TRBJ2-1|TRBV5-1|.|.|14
CASSLGGEDNEQFF
TGCGCTAGCAGCCTGGGTGGGGAGGACAATGAGCAGTTCTTC
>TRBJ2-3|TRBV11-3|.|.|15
CASSSGQPGADTQYF
TGTGCCAGCAGCTCCGGACAGCCAGGGGCGGATACGCAGTATTTT
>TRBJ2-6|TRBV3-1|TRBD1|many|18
CASSQHPGQSSGANVLTF
TGTGCCAGCAGCCAGCATCCGGGACAGTCGTCTGGGGCCAACGTCCTGACTTTC
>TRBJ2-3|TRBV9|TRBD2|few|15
CASSLSIELADTQYF
TGTGCCAGCAGCCTGAGCATAGAACTAGCGGATACGCAGTATTTT
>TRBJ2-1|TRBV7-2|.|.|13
CASSLGYHNEQFF
TGTGCCAGCAGCTTGGGGTACCACAATGAGCAGTTCTTC
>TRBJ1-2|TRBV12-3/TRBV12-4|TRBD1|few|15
CASSFRTGLSAGYTF
TGTGCCAGCAGTTTCCGGACAGGTTTGTCGGCCGGCTACACCTTC
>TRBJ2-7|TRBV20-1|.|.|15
CSASPPLATSYEQYF
TGCAGTGCTAGCCCCCCCCTAGCGACCTCCTACGAGCAGTACTTC
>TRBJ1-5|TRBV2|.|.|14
CASSEGEGGQPQHF
TGTGCCAGCAGTGAAGGGGAGGGAGGCCAGCCCCAGCATTTT
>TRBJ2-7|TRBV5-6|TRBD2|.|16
CASSTTYSGSSYEQYF
TGTGCCAGCAGCACAACGTACAGCGGGAGCTCCTACGAGCAGTACTTC
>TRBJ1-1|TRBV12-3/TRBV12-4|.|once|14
CASSLAGSNTEAFF
TGTGCCAGCAGTTTAGCAGGTTCGAACACTGAAGCTTTCTTT
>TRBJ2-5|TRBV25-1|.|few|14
CASSEGRSGETQYF
TGTGCCAGCAGTGAAGGCAGGTCAGGAGAGACCCAGTACTTC
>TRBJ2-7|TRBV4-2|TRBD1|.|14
CASSLRTGDYEQYF
TGTGCCAGCAGCTTACGGACAGGGGATTACGAGCAGTACTTC
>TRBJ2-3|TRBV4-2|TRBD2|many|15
CASSEAGAGADTQYF
TGTGCCAGCAGCGAAGCGGGAGCGGGAGCAGATACGCAGTATTTT
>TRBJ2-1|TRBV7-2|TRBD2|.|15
CASSYGAGGMDEQFF
TGTGCCAGCAGCTACGGGGCGGGAGGTATGGATGAGCAGTTCTTC
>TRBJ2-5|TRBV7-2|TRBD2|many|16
CASSLNRREGGETQYF
TGTGCCAGCAGCTTAAACCGACGGGAGGGGGGAGAGACCCAGTACTTC
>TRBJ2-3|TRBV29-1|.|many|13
CSVTTALPDTQYF
TGCAGCGTTACGACAGCTTTGCCAGATACGCAGTATTTT
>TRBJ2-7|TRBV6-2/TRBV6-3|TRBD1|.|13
CATGQGGNYEQYF
TGTGCCACCGGACAGGGGGGTAACTACGAGCAGTACTTC
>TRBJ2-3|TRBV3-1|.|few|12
CASSQTKDTQYF
TGTGCCAGCAGCCAGACAAAAGATACGCAGTATTTT
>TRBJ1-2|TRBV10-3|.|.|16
CAISKRPSDIYYGYTF
TGTGCCATCAGCAAAAGGCCCTCAGACATCTACTATGGCTACACCTTC
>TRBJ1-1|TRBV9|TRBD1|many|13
CASRGQGHTEAFF
TGTGCCAGCAGGGGACAGGGGCACACTGAAGCTTTCTTT
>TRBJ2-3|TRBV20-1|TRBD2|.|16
CSARRASGGATDTQYF
TGCAGTGCTAGACGGGCTAGCGGGGGGGCCACAGATACGCAGTATTTT
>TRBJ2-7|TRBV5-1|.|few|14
CASSFREPTDEQYF
TGCGCCAGCAGCTTCCGGGAACCAACCGACGAGCAGTACTTC
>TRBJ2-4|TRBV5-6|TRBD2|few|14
CASSYSGAKNIQYF
TGTGCCAGCAGCTATAGCGGGGCCAAAAACATTCAGTACTTC
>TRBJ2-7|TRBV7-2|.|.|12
CASSHQRKEQYF
TGTGCCAGCAGCCACCAGCGGAAAGAGCAGTACTTC